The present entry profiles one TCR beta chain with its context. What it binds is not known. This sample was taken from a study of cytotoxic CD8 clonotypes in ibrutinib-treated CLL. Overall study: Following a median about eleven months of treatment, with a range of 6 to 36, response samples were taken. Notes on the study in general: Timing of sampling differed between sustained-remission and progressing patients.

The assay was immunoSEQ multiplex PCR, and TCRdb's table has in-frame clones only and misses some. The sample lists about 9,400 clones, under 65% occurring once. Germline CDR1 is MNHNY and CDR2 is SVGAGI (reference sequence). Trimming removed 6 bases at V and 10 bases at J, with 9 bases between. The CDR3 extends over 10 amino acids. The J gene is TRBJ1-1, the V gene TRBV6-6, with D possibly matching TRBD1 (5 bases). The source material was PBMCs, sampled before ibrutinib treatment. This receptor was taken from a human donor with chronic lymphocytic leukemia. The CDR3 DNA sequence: TGTGCCAGCAGCCCTACAGGAGCTTTCTTT. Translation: CASSPTGAFF.